This T cell receptor beta chain was captured by sequencing in a study of blood T cell repertoires in COVID-19. Authors' analysis steps: Reference gene primer amplification gave nucleated cell count estimates. Libraries were prepared by immunoSEQ multiplex PCR; TCRdb keeps only in-frame clonotypes and omits some of them. V, J and clone size derive from that table, while D and trimming were established from the DNA sequence. The data show approximately 270,000 clones, with nearly 90% seen just once and 3% held by the top ten. This CDR3 has 14 amino acids. The germline V and J ends were trimmed by 4 bases and 4 bases, with 14 bases remaining between them. In germline, CDR1 is SGHRS, CDR2 YFSETQ.

Material for sequencing was peripheral blood. The TCR sequence derives from a man between 18 and 35 years old with active or convalescent COVID-19. The V gene is TRBV5-1, the J gene TRBJ1-2; unclear D gene. DNA of the CDR3: TGCGCCAGCAGCCCACCCGAAGCTTCCTATGGCTACACCTTC. Amino acids: CASSPPEASYGYTF.